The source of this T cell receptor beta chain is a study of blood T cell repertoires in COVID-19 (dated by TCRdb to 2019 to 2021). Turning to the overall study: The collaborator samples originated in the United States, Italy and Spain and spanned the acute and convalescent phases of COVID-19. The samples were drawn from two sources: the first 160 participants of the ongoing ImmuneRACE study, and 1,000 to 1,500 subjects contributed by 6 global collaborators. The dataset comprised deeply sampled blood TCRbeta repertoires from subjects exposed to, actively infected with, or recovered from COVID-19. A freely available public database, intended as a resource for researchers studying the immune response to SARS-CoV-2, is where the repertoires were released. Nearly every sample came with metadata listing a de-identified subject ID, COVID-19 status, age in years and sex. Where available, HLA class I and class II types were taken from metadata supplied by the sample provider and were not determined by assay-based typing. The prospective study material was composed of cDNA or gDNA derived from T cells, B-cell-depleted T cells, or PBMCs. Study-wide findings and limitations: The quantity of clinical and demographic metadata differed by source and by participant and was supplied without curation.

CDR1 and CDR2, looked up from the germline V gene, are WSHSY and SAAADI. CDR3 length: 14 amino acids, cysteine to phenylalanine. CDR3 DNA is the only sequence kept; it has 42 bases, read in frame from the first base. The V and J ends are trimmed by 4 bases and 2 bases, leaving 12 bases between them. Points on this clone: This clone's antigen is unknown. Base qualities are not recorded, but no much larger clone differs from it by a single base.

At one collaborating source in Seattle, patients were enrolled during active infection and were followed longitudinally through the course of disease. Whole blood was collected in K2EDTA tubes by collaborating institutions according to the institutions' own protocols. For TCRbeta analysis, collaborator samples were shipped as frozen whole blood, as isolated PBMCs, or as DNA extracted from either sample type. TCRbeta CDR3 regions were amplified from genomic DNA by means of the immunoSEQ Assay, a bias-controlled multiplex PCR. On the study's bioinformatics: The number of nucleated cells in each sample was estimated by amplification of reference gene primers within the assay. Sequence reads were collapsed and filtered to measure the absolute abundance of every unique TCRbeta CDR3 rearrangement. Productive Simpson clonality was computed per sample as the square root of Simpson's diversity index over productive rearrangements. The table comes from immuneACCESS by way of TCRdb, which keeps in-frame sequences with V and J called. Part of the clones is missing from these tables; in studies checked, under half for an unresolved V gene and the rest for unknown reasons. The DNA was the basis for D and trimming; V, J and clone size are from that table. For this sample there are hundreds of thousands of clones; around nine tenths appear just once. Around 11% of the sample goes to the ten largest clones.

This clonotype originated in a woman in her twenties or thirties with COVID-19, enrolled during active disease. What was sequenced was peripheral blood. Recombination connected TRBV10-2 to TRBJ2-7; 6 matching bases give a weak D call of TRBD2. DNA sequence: TGCGCCAGCAGTGGGGCGGGACCGACCTACGAGCAGTACTTC. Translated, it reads CASSGAGPTYEQYF.